This TCR beta chain was retrieved from a study of cytomegalovirus exposure and HLA in healthy donors. Study-level points and caveats: In a later analysis, TCR beta V- and J-gene trimming showed a link to a missense DCLRE1C variant. In all likelihood, a cluster of highly shared sequence variants was a sequencing artifact.

The primer mix had 60 Vbeta and 13 Jbeta primers. Measured with immunoSEQ multiplex PCR; TCRdb has only the in-frame clones, and not every one. Of 150,000 to 200,000 clones in the sample, roughly 77% are singletons; the top ten hold roughly 8%. The sample holds one count of this clone. The antigen is unknown. Germline assignment: CDR1 SGHRS and CDR2 YFSETQ. V was cut by 2 bases and J by 5 bases, with 13 bases left in between. CDR3 size: 15 residues. What was sequenced was PBMCs. The receptor comes from a middle-aged woman in good health and CMV-seropositive. The V call is TRBV5-1, the J call TRBJ2-2; perhaps TRBD2 as D (5 bases). The CDR3 DNA follows: TGCGCCAGCAGCTTTAGCGTAGGTGGAACCGGGGAGCTGTTTTTT. This translates into CASSFSVGGTGELFF.